A single sample gave rise to the 23 T cell receptor beta chains below, sequenced in a study of CD8+ T cells in alopecia areata. The treatment here: oral pan-JAK inhibitor, 5-10 mg twice daily. Once RNA had been extracted, it was reverse transcribed into cDNA to act as the sequencing template. The data were produced by immunoSEQ multiplex PCR, yet TCRdb's version contains in-frame clones alone and is incomplete. The data hold 200,000 to 250,000 clones, with 64% observed a single time. The specimen was CD4+ T cells sorted from blood, collected at week 4, from a patient treated with tofacitinib. These receptors were collected from a human donor with alopecia areata.

This clone has just a few counts. The genes are TRBV27 and TRBJ1-1, with unresolved D. CDR3 size: 16 residues. The V gene lost 6 bases and the J gene lost 8 bases, with 25 bases spanning the gap. From germline, CDR1 is MNHEY and CDR2 SMNVEV (reference sequence). CDR3: CASSLDPTLVFSEAFF. For the CDR3, the DNA is TGTGCCAGCAGCCTTGACCCAACACTTGTGTTTTCCGAAGCTTTCTTT.

As regards this clone: This may come from a read error, since a much larger clone is one base off. Other nucleotide sequences from this sample produce the same CDR3. This chain connects TRBV7-9 to TRBJ2-5; the D is unclear. Germline assignment: CDR1 SEHNR and CDR2 FQNEAQ (reference sequence). The CDR3 consists of 11 residues. V lost 5 bases and J lost 1, with 2 bases in between. CDR3 coding DNA: TGTGCCAGCAGCCTCCAAGAGACCCAGTACTTC. This codes for CASSLQETQYF. Using reference TRBV7-9 and TRBJ2-5 for the parts outside the CDR3, the full variable domain is DTGVSQNPRHKITKRGQNVTFRCDPISEHNRLYWYRQTLGQGPEFLTYFQNEAQLEKSRLLSDRFSAERPKGSFSTLEIQRTEQGDSAMYLCASSLQETQYFGPGTRLLVL.

The chain has TRBV6-6 and TRBJ1-1, with TRBD1 matching 8 bases. Germline-derived CDR1 and CDR2 are MNHNY and SVGAGI (reference sequence). There are 15 residues in the CDR3. Losses at the gene ends were 0 bases for V and 4 bases for J; bases not matched to a gene: 4. Here the CDR3 reads CASSYSAGGGTEAFF. For the CDR3, the DNA is TGTGCCAGCAGTTACTCCGCAGGGGGCGGCACTGAAGCTTTCTTT.

This clone was detected once. Written as DNA, the CDR3 is TGTGCCAGCAGCTCCCAGGCCGGACTGCTTAACAATGAGCAGTTCTTC. Translated, it gives CASSSQAGLLNNEQFF. The chain has TRBV7-9 and TRBJ2-1; TRBD2 is a possible D gene (5 bases). V lost 4 bases to trimming and J lost 5 bases, with 18 bases between them. CDR1 and CDR2 from the germline V gene are SEHNR and FQNEAQ (reference sequence). The CDR3 spans 16 residues.

This chain joins TRBV5-1 and TRBJ2-5; D not resolved. The germline gives CDR1 SGHRS, CDR2 YFSETQ. The CDR3 runs to 15 residues. V lost 1 base to trimming and J lost 2 bases, with 12 bases between them. As DNA, the CDR3 is TGCGCCAGCAGCTTGTTCGGTCAGGCGCAAGAGACCCAGTACTTC. Translation: CASSLFGQAQETQYF.

V usage is TRBV6-5 and J usage is TRBJ1-2, with a tentative D call TRBD1 (6 bases). V was cut by 0 bases and J by 1 base, with 9 bases left in between. CDR1 MNHEY and CDR2 SVGAGI come from the germline V gene. The CDR3 sequence is 15 residues long. The CDR3 loop reads CASSYSRTVNYGYTF. The CDR3 coding sequence is TGTGCCAGCAGTTACTCGAGGACAGTTAACTATGGCTACACCTTC.

V usage is TRBV29-1 and J usage is TRBJ1-2; TRBD1 matches at 9 bases. V gave up 4 bases and J gave up 0 bases; unmatched junction bases: 3. This CDR3 contains 14 residues. The germline gives CDR1 SQVTM, CDR2 ANQGSEA. The CDR3 here is CSVGDRATNYGYTF. CDR3 DNA: TGCAGCGTTGGGGACAGGGCTACTAACTATGGCTACACCTTC.

As for this clone: One end of the junction fails to match germline, which may point to a read error. The chain uses TRBV7-7 and TRBJ2-5; D gene uncertain. Germline V CDR1 and CDR2: SSHAT, FNYEAQ (reference sequence). The CDR3 spans 14 residues. Here the CDR3 reads CASSLGSAQETQYF. CDR3 nucleotide sequence: TGTGCTAGCAGCTTAGGGTCAGCCCAAGAGACCCAGTACTTC.

The chain employs TRBV11-2 and TRBJ1-1; perhaps TRBD1 as D (6 bases). V lost 5 bases, J lost 7 bases, and 14 bases lay in between. CDR3 length: 13 residues. Per germline, CDR1 SGHAT and CDR2 FQNNGV. For the CDR3, the DNA is TGTGCCAGCAGCCCAAATACAGGGCGTGAAGCTTTCTTT. Translation: CASSPNTGREAFF.

This clone was observed a few times. V gene TRBV29-1 combines with J gene TRBJ1-5, with D hard to call. The ends were cut back, 6 bases at V and 3 bases at J, with 12 bases in the middle. Germline CDR1 and CDR2: SQVTM and ANQGSEA. This CDR3 region has 13 residues. The CDR3 nucleotides are TGCAGCGTCCGTACGGGAGTCAATCAGCCCCAGCATTTT. Residues: CSVRTGVNQPQHF.

The chain uses TRBV18 and TRBJ1-1, with D perhaps matching TRBD1 (5 bases). This CDR3 has 14 amino acids. Germline V CDR1 and CDR2: KGHSH, LQKENI. V gave up 3 bases and J gave up 10 bases, with 18 bases separating them. This CDR3 is CASSPGTAQMGAFF. As DNA, the CDR3 is TGTGCCAGCTCACCCGGGACCGCGCAGATGGGAGCTTTCTTT.

DNA of the CDR3: TGTGCCATCAGGAACACAGATACGCAGTATTTT. Translating it yields CAIRNTDTQYF. The chain is built from TRBV10-3 and TRBJ2-3, with unresolved D. The CDR3 sequence is 11 residues long. V was shortened by 6 bases and J by 2 bases, with 3 bases between the two germline ends. Per the germline V gene, CDR1 is ENHRY and CDR2 is SYGVKD.

This chain uses TRBV15 with TRBJ2-4; D is tentatively TRBD1 or TRBD2 (5 bases each). CDR1 LNHNV and CDR2 YYDKDF come from the germline V gene (reference sequence). With 0 bases removed from V and 1 base from J, the gap between germline ends came to 10 bases. This CDR3 is 16 amino acids long. Here the CDR3 reads CATSRDPWDAKNIQYF. The CDR3 coding sequence is TGTGCCACCAGCAGAGATCCCTGGGACGCCAAAAACATTCAGTACTTC.

The V gene is TRBV2, the J gene TRBJ1-2; D ambiguous. Trimming left V 8 bases short and J 2 bases short, with 9 bases between. This CDR3 has 12 amino acids. CDR1 is SNHLY and CDR2 is FYNNEI in the germline V gene. DNA for the CDR3: TGTGCCAGCGGGCCGATGAACTATGGCTACACCTTC. Protein sequence: CASGPMNYGYTF. Full variable domain (outside the CDR3, taken from reference TRBV2 and TRBJ1-2): EPEVTQTPSHQVTQMGQEVILRCVPISNHLYFYWYRQILGQKVEFLVSFYNNEISEKSEIFDDQFSVERPDGSNFTLKIRSTKLEDSAMYFCASGPMNYGYTFGSGTRLTVV.

This chain links TRBV6-5 with TRBJ1-2, with unresolved D. Trimming cost V 8 bases and J 2 bases, with 9 bases left between them. Per germline, CDR1 MNHEY and CDR2 SVGAGI. This CDR3 is built from 12 residues. For the CDR3, the DNA is TGTGCCAGCTCGCCTGCGAACTATGGCTACACCTTC. It yields the protein CASSPANYGYTF.

This clone appeared a few times. Additional DNA sequences in this sample encode the identical CDR3. V and J are TRBV7-2 and TRBJ2-5, with a tentative D call TRBD2 (6 bases). The V gene lost 0 bases and the J gene lost 4 bases, with 6 bases spanning the gap. This CDR3 spans 13 amino acids. Germline V gene data show CDR1 as SGHTA and CDR2 as FQGNSA. The CDR3 DNA reads TGTGCCAGCAGCTTAGCGGGGGGAGAGACCCAGTACTTC. It encodes CASSLAGGETQYF.

This clone was counted between two and nine times. The chain combines TRBV30 with TRBJ2-7; D is perhaps TRBD1 (6 bases). CDR1 and CDR2 from the germline V gene are GTSNPN and SVGIG (reference sequence). V was pared by 4 bases and J by 0 bases, with 16 bases between. This CDR3 contains 15 residues. CDR3 protein: CAWMASQGLSYEQYF. CDR3 bases: TGTGCCTGGATGGCCTCACAGGGCCTCTCCTACGAGCAGTACTTC.

This clone was seen a few times. The J gene is TRBJ2-7, the V gene TRBV7-9; TRBD1 aligns across 7 bases. CDR1 SEHNR and CDR2 FQNEAQ come from the germline V gene (reference sequence). After removal of 5 bases from V and 5 bases from J, the junction contained 6 bases not matched to a gene. The CDR3 is made up of 13 amino acids. CDR3 DNA sequence: TGTGCCAGCAGCCCCAGACAGGGAAACGAGCAGTACTTC. Translated, it gives CASSPRQGNEQYF.

The chain recombines TRBV29-1 with TRBJ2-7; 7 nucleotides match TRBD1. Trimming cost V 6 bases and J 3 bases; bases outside gene matches: 5. This CDR3 is built from 12 residues. Germline loops: CDR1 SQVTM, CDR2 ANQGSEA. The CDR3 coding sequence is TGCAGCGTCGCGGACAGGCGCTACGAGCAGTACTTC. Encoded protein: CSVADRRYEQYF.

The CDR3 bases are TGCGCCAGCAGCCAAGATCAGTGGGCACGCAATCAGCCCCAGCATTTT. It codes for CASSQDQWARNQPQHF. This chain uses TRBV4-1 with TRBJ1-5; D not certain. The CDR3 is made up of 16 amino acids. Germline V CDR1 and CDR2: MGHRA, YSYEKL. The V end was cut by 0 bases, the J end by 2 bases, with 11 bases between.

The chain is built from TRBV5-1 and TRBJ2-3; no clear D gene. CDR3 length: 14 amino acids. In germline, CDR1 is SGHRS, CDR2 YFSETQ. V lost 0 bases and J 3 bases, leaving 8 bases between the germline ends. The CDR3 protein is CASSLAWGTDTQYF. The CDR3 DNA reads TGCGCCAGCAGCTTGGCTTGGGGAACAGATACGCAGTATTTT. The full variable domain, in which reference TRBV5-1 and TRBJ2-3 provide the parts outside the CDR3, is KAGVTQTPRYLIKTRGQQVTLSCSPISGHRSVSWYQQTPGQGLQFLFEYFSETQRNKGNFPGRFSGRQFSNSRSEMNVSTLELGDSALYLCASSLAWGTDTQYFGPGTRLTVL.

V and J are TRBV5-1 and TRBJ1-6; no definite D call. CDR3 size: 15 residues. Germline V lookup: CDR1 SGHRS, CDR2 YFSETQ. Between the trimmed V and J ends, which lost 1 base and 7 bases, there was a span of 12 bases. The CDR3 protein is CASSLRAGTNSPLHF. Written as DNA, the CDR3 is TGCGCCAGCAGCTTGCGGGCGGGAACGAATTCACCCCTCCACTTT.

The chain carries TRBV30 and TRBJ1-2, with D possibly TRBD1 on 5 matching bases. Trimming pared 5 bases from V and 3 bases from J, leaving 10 bases between. The V gene's germline CDR1 is GTSNPN and CDR2 SVGIG (reference sequence). The CDR3 consists of 12 residues. CDR3 loop: CAWATGDYGYTF. Here the CDR3 DNA reads TGTGCCTGGGCAACAGGAGACTATGGCTACACCTTC.